The 17 T cell receptor beta chains below were found in one sample sequenced in a study of breast tumors, draining lymph nodes, adjacent tissues. Samples came from axillary lymph nodes draining the breast cancer. One entry per CDR3 protein, called by TCRdb with MiXCR from the multiplex PCR reads. The data hold over 250,000 distinct CDR3 sequences, with more than 30% observed a single time. The sequenced material came from axillary lymph node tissue. These receptors came from a female donor with breast cancer. Some clones in this sample may be carry-over from other donors' samples.

This clonotype was counted ten times or more. The chain is built from TRBV20-1 and TRBJ2-1; the match to TRBD2 covers 8 bases. Germline V gives CDR1 DFQATT, CDR2 SNEGSKA (reference sequence). J gave up 7 bases and V 1 base, and 9 bases lay outside the gene matches. The CDR3 is made up of 15 amino acids. CDR3 protein: CSARGQRENGNEQFF. The CDR3 DNA is TGCAGTGCTAGAGGGCAGCGGGAGAATGGGAATGAGCAGTTCTTC.

This clonotype was detected only a few times. A much larger clone differs by one base, so this may be a read error. V gene TRBV2 combines with J gene TRBJ2-1; 7 nucleotides agree with TRBD2. From germline, CDR1 is SNHLY and CDR2 FYNNEI. The length of the CDR3 is 15 residues. The CDR3: CASRQLAALYNKQFF. CDR3 in DNA: TGTGCCAGCAGACAGCTAGCGGCTCTCTACAATAAGCAGTTCTTC. The variable domain in full, completed from reference TRBV2 and TRBJ2-1, reads EPEVTQTPSHQVTQMGQEVILRCVPISNHLYFYWYRQILGQKVEFLVSFYNNEISEKSEIFDDQFSVERPDGSNFTLKIRSTKLEDSAMYFCASRQLAALYNKQFFGPGTRLTVL.

This sequence joins TRBV3-1 and TRBJ2-7; 7 nucleotides match TRBD2. The CDR3 loop spans 14 amino acids. V gave up 8 bases and J gave up 4 bases; unmatched junction bases: 11. The germline gives CDR1 LGHDT, CDR2 YNNKEL (reference sequence). The DNA of the CDR3 is TGTGCCAGCGGGGCCCGGGGCGGGAGATACGAGCAGTACTTC. This gives the protein CASGARGGRYEQYF.

The CDR3 is CAWSVLQGEKLFF. CDR3 nucleotide sequence: TGTGCCTGGAGTGTACTACAGGGTGAAAAACTGTTTTTT. V gene TRBV30 combines with J gene TRBJ1-4; D possibly corresponds to TRBD1 (6 bases). The CDR3 runs 13 residues. Trimming removed 0 bases from V and 7 bases from J, with 9 bases in between. Germline-derived CDR1 and CDR2 are GTSNPN and SVGIG (reference sequence). The full variable domain, rest sourced from reference TRBV30 and TRBJ1-4, is SQTIHQWPATLVQPVGSPLSLECTVEGTSNPNLYWYRQAAGRGLQLLFYSVGIGQISSEVPQNLSASRPQDRQFILSSKKLLLSDSGFYLCAWSVLQGEKLFFGSGTQLSVL.

V and J are TRBV7-2 and TRBJ2-6, with D perhaps matching TRBD1 or TRBD2 (6 bases each). From germline, CDR1 is SGHTA and CDR2 FQGNSA. This CDR3 region has 18 residues. V was trimmed by 2 bases and J by 0 bases, leaving 14 bases between them. Written as DNA, the CDR3 is TGTGCCAGCAGCTTAAGGGGGGACGTCAGCTCTGGGGCCAACGTCCTGACTTTC. Its translation is CASSLRGDVSSGANVLTF.

Comment on this clonotype: A single base separates this from a much larger clone, so it may be a read error. This chain connects TRBV4-1 to TRBJ1-2; the D gene is possibly TRBD1 (6 bases). Germline V gene sequence: CDR1 MGHRA, CDR2 YSYEKL. This CDR3 spans 15 amino acids. The CDR3 region is CTSSQEEGEGYGYTF. CDR3 nucleotide sequence: TGCACCAGCAGCCAAGAGGAGGGGGAGGGCTATGGCTACACCTTC.

As to this clonotype: A single base separates this from a much larger clone, so it may be a read error. This chain uses TRBV9 with TRBJ2-3; a weak D match, TRBD1 (6 bases). Germline V gene lookup returns CDR1 SGDLS and CDR2 YYNGEE. This CDR3 has 14 amino acids. This CDR3 reads CASSVAQGEDTQSF. The DNA of the CDR3 is TGTGCCAGCAGCGTAGCACAGGGAGAAGATACGCAGTCTTTT.

This clonotype occurred many times. The chain is built from TRBV14 and TRBJ2-1; 9 bases are shared with TRBD2. J was trimmed by 5 bases and V by 1 base; bases with no gene match: 12. Germline lookup yields CDR1 SGHDN and CDR2 FVKESK. The CDR3 has 18 amino acids. The CDR3 nucleotides are TGTGCCAGCAGCCAAGGGGTCCTCGCGGGAGGGGGGGACAATGAGCAGTTCTTC. It is translated as CASSQGVLAGGGDNEQFF.

This clonotype was observed many times. CDR3: CASSISQNTGELFF. The CDR3 DNA reads TGTGCCAGTAGTATATCCCAGAACACCGGGGAGCTGTTTTTT. V is TRBV19 and J is TRBJ2-2, with D uncertain. The germline V gene has CDR1 LNHDA and CDR2 SQIVND (reference sequence). V lost 2 bases and J lost 1, with 5 bases in between. This CDR3 is built from 14 residues. The variable domain in full, completed from reference TRBV19 and TRBJ2-2, reads DGGITQSPKYLFRKEGQNVTLSCEQNLNHDAMYWYRQDPGQGLRLIYYSQIVNDFQKGDIAEGYSVSREKKESFPLTVTSAQKNPTAFYLCASSISQNTGELFFGEGSRLTVL.

In this sample, this clonotype turned up many times. The chain couples TRBV6-5 to TRBJ2-7; D is possibly TRBD2 (5 bases). V was trimmed by 2 bases and J by 5 bases, leaving 7 bases between them. The length of the CDR3 is 12 residues. The germline gives CDR1 MNHEY, CDR2 SVGAGI. CDR3 sequence: CASSYGGNEQYF. The CDR3, as DNA: TGTGCCAGCAGTTACGGAGGTAACGAGCAGTACTTC.

This clonotype came up many times. The genes are TRBV20-1 and TRBJ2-5; D not resolved. The germline V gene has CDR1 DFQATT and CDR2 SNEGSKA (reference sequence). CDR3 length: 11 residues. V dropped 3 bases and J dropped 2 bases, with 4 bases sitting between them. The CDR3 sequence is CSASEQETQYF. CDR3 nucleotides: TGCAGTGCTAGTGAGCAAGAGACCCAGTACTTC.

In its sample, this clonotype was seen many times. The chain employs TRBV2 and TRBJ1-5; tentative D call: TRBD1 (5 bases). Germline loops: CDR1 SNHLY, CDR2 FYNNEI. V dropped 4 bases and J dropped 6 bases, with 13 bases sitting between them. This CDR3 has 14 residues. In DNA form, the CDR3 reads TGTGCCAGCAGTGGGGTGGGGCTGGGTCAGCCCCAGCATTTT. This sequence encodes CASSGVGLGQPQHF.

This clonotype appeared many times. The rearrangement uses TRBV30 and TRBJ2-7; D not resolved. The germline V gene has CDR1 GTSNPN and CDR2 SVGIG (reference sequence). Trimming removed 1 base from V and 6 bases from J, with 7 bases in between. This CDR3 contains 11 residues. The CDR3 region is CAWSDRGEQYF. Here the CDR3 DNA reads TGTGCCTGGAGTGACCGCGGCGAGCAGTACTTC.

This clonotype came up many times. The chain carries TRBV20-1 and TRBJ2-2; 9 bases fit TRBD2. Germline-derived CDR1 and CDR2 are DFQATT and SNEGSKA (reference sequence). J gave up 7 bases and V 3 bases, and 15 bases lay outside the gene matches. CDR3 length: 17 residues. CDR3 region: CSASSGLAGLFRGELFF. CDR3 nucleotides: TGCAGTGCTAGTTCTGGGCTAGCGGGACTCTTTCGCGGGGAGCTGTTTTTT.

The table lists this clonotype with many counts. This chain links TRBV20-1 with TRBJ2-7; a weak D match, TRBD1 (5 bases). The CDR3 covers 15 residues. Germline CDR1 DFQATT, CDR2 SNEGSKA (reference sequence). V was trimmed by 0 bases and J by 1 base, leaving 13 bases between them. CDR3 amino acids: CSARDWGRRSYEQYF. The CDR3 DNA reads as TGCAGTGCTAGAGATTGGGGCAGGAGATCCTACGAGCAGTACTTC.

This clonotype was detected ten times or more. This chain joins TRBV7-9 and TRBJ2-7, with D uncertain. Trimming pared 1 base from V and 5 bases from J, leaving 6 bases between. The germline CDR1 and CDR2 sequences are SEHNR and FQNEAQ (reference sequence). CDR3 length: 12 amino acids. The CDR3 nucleotides read TGTGCCAGCAGCTTAGATAACCACGAGCAGTACTTC. This gives the protein CASSLDNHEQYF.

The sample holds many counts of this clonotype. The V gene is TRBV29-1, the J gene TRBJ2-5; 8 bases map to TRBD2. The ends lost 8 bases at V and 5 bases at J; junction bases unmatched: 7. The CDR3 loop spans 12 amino acids. CDR1 and CDR2 (germline): SQVTM, ANQGSEA. CDR3 bases: TGCAGCAGCGGGAGCCTTCGGGAGACCCAGTACTTC. It specifies CSSGSLRETQYF.